This T cell receptor (beta chain) was identified in a study of chemoradiotherapy in HPV16-positive cancers. Produced via immunoSEQ multiplex PCR; TCRdb's table is partial and in-frame only. This sample has around 12,000 clones, with roughly 89% found just once. The specimen comprised blood, sampled from a patient who underwent chemoradiotherapy. The sequence was collected from a human donor with HPV-associated anogenital cancer.

CDR3 nucleotides: TGCAGCGTTGCATCTGACGGATCTAACTATGGCTACACCTTC. Amino acid sequence: CSVASDGSNYGYTF. The chain couples TRBV29-1 to TRBJ1-2; D uncertain. The V and J ends lost 4 bases and 0 bases respectively, with 12 bases between them. CDR1 is SQVTM and CDR2 is ANQGSEA in the germline V gene. This CDR3 contains 14 residues.